This T cell receptor (beta chain) was retrieved from a study of blood T cell repertoires in COVID-19. TCRdb's table, derived via immunoSEQ multiplex PCR, lists solely in-frame clones and lacks some. The table includes about 250,000 clones, about 90% detected once. Germline V lookup: CDR1 SGHDT, CDR2 YYEEEE. V lost 4 bases, J lost 3 bases, and 7 bases stayed unmatched. The CDR3 has 15 residues. The material sequenced was peripheral blood. The rearrangement joins TRBV5-6 to TRBJ2-5; 9 positions match TRBD1. The receptor was isolated from a man aged 18 to 30 with active or convalescent COVID-19. CDR3 nucleotide sequence: TGTGCCAGCAGCCTACAGGGGGCGGTGGAAGAGACCCAGTACTTC. It yields the protein CASSLQGAVEETQYF.